This T cell receptor beta chain is from a study of shared clonotypes between healthy human individuals. Study-wide results and caveats: Sequencing depth was expected to influence donor clonotype sharing. Across subsets, estimated richness was generally greater for naive than for memory populations. Exclusively blood specimens were collected; tissue repertoires likely differ.

For each subset, genomic DNA was distributed in equal portions over several immunoSEQ plates. Profiling relied on immunoSEQ multiplex PCR, and the TCRdb table lists in-frame clones only, not all of them. This table holds roughly 2,000,000 clones, about 94% found once. Naive CD8 isolation took CD45RO-negative cells positively selected for CCR7 and excluded terminally differentiated effector memory CD45RA+ cells. Remarks on this clone: Its specificity is not known.

Input material: naive CD8+ T cells from PBMCs. The source is a man younger than 35 in good health. Some clones in this sample may be carry-over from other donors' samples.

The CDR3 DNA follows: TGTGCCAGCAGCCCAGCGTGGCAGGGCATGAACACTGAAGCTTTCTTT. This translates into CASSPAWQGMNTEAFF. The gene calls are TRBV14 and TRBJ1-1; perhaps TRBD1 as D (5 bases). V lost 4 bases, J lost 0 bases, and 15 bases lay in between. CDR1 is SGHDN and CDR2 is FVKESK in the germline V gene. The CDR3 is 16 residues long.